A selection of T cell receptor beta chains follows, all from one sample in a study of shared T cell receptors in the human thymus. Sequencing was performed with immunoSEQ multiplex PCR; in TCRdb, only in-frame clones are kept and a portion is missing. The sample carries 630,000 or so clones, around 87% recorded once. The data also belong to a second study, concerning human thymus T cells.

Sequencing was done on a sample of thymocytes. These receptors originate from a boy in the first two years of life with a congenital heart defect. The CDR3 runs from the conserved cysteine through the conserved F or W. The order of the fields is J gene, D gene, clone size, V gene, CDR3 DNA, CDR3 protein. A D gene is named only where the DNA matches it firmly. Size is stated for part of the rows, as once, few or many counts, or as a class when the clone is expanded.

TRBJ1-5 TRBD1 . TRBV7-4 TGTGCCAGCAGCCGCAGGGGGCCAAGAGAGGTTCAGCCCCAGCATTTT CASSRRGPREVQPQHF
TRBJ1-3 TRBD1 . TRBV2 TGTGCCAGCAGTGGGACAGGTTCTGGAAACACCATATATTTT CASSGTGSGNTIYF
TRBJ2-7 . . TRBV4-3 TGCGCCAGCAGCCAAGATCAGGAGGGCCCGTCCGAGCAGTACTTC CASSQDQEGPSEQYF
TRBJ2-1 . . TRBV7-2 TGTGCCAGCAGCTCTGATCGAGATCCCCACAATGAGCAGTTCTTC CASSSDRDPHNEQFF
TRBJ2-7 TRBD1 . TRBV27 TGTGCCAGCAGTTTAAGGACAGGGAGCAGCTCGGAGCAGTACTTC CASSLRTGSSSEQYF
TRBJ2-3 TRBD2 . TRBV5-1 TGCGCCAGCAGCCCTCCGGGACTAGCGGGGATAAATACGCAGTATTTT CASSPPGLAGINTQYF
TRBJ2-7 . once TRBV11-2 TGTGCCAGCAGCTTATGGACAGATTCCTACGAGCAGTACTTC CASSLWTDSYEQYF
TRBJ2-7 . . TRBV2 TGTGCCAGCAGTGCCTGGAGGGGCGGCTCCTACGAGCAGTACTTC CASSAWRGGSYEQYF
TRBJ2-7 TRBD1 . TRBV28 TGTGCCAGCAGTTCGACAGGGTTCTCCTACGAGCAGTACTTC CASSSTGFSYEQYF
TRBJ2-3 TRBD1 . TRBV5-4 TGTGCCAGCAGCTCCCGGACAGGGGGATGGGATACGCAGTATTTT CASSSRTGGWDTQYF
TRBJ1-5 TRBD1 . TRBV23-1 TGCGCCAGCAATTTCGACAGGGGCAATCAGCCCCAGCATTTT CASNFDRGNQPQHF
TRBJ1-4 TRBD1 few TRBV25-1 TGTGCCAGCAGTCCCCCTATAGGACAGGGTGAAAAACTGTTTTTT CASSPPIGQGEKLFF
TRBJ2-5 TRBD1 few TRBV4-3 TGCGCCAGCAGCCAAGCTTTACAGGGGTTCATGCAAGAGACCCAGTACTTC CASSQALQGFMQETQYF
TRBJ2-7 . . TRBV6-1 TGTGCCACCGGGGGATGGGGACGCTACTACGAGCAGTACTTC CATGGWGRYYEQYF
TRBJ2-5 . . TRBV5-1 TGCGCCAGCAGCTTGGCCGGTACCTTTGGTGAGACCCAGTACTTC CASSLAGTFGETQYF
TRBJ2-1 . . TRBV30 TGTGCCTGGAGGTCCGCAGGCCGTGGGAGTAGGTACAATGAGCAGTTCTTC CAWRSAGRGSRYNEQFF
TRBJ2-7 TRBD2 . TRBV28 TGTGCCAGCAGGGATATAGCGGGGATAAACCTATACGAGCAGTACTTC CASRDIAGINLYEQYF
TRBJ1-2 TRBD1 . TRBV18 TGTGCCAGCTCACTGGACAGGGCCAACTATGGCTACACCTTC CASSLDRANYGYTF
TRBJ2-5 . . TRBV14 TGTGCCAGCAGCCGAGGGACATCGGAAGAGACCCAGTACTTC CASSRGTSEETQYF
TRBJ1-1 . . TRBV5-6 TGTGCCAGCAGCTTGTGGGTCAATAAGGGGGTGAAAGCTTTCTTT CASSLWVNKGVKAFF
TRBJ2-3 TRBD2 once TRBV14 TGTGCCAGCAGCCAAGCATCTAGCGGGAGTAGTGTGGATACGCAGTATTTT CASSQASSGSSVDTQYF
TRBJ1-4 . . TRBV19 TGTGCCAGTAGTATAAGAGGGCAGTCGACTCTTTCTAATGAAAAACTGTTTTTT CASSIRGQSTLSNEKLFF
TRBJ2-7 . . TRBV7-8 TGTGCCAGCAGCCCTAAATACGAGCAGTACTTC CASSPKYEQYF
TRBJ2-7 TRBD1 . TRBV5-4 TGTGCCAGCAGCTGGGAGGACAGGGGACACACTTGGCGCGAGCAGTACTTC CASSWEDRGHTWREQYF
TRBJ2-6 . . TRBV27 TGTGCCAGCACTCACGGGGAGAACTACTCCTCTGGGGCCAACGTCCTGACTTTC CASTHGENYSSGANVLTF
TRBJ1-1 . . TRBV6-5 TGTGCCAGCAGTTCCCCCCGGGAGCCCTTGAACACTGAAGCTTTCTTT CASSSPREPLNTEAFF
TRBJ1-1 . . TRBV4-1 TGCGCCAGCAGCCAAGCCCCCGGCAGGATGAACACTGAAGCTTTCTTT CASSQAPGRMNTEAFF
TRBJ2-7 TRBD1 once TRBV27 TGTGCCAGCAGTCAAGACTTCACGGGACAGATCTTCTACGAGCAGTACTTC CASSQDFTGQIFYEQYF
TRBJ1-6 . . TRBV6-5 TGTGCCAGCAGTTACGGGTACCCAGGGGATAATTCACCCCTCCACTTT CASSYGYPGDNSPLHF
TRBJ2-7 TRBD1 once TRBV12-5 TGTGCTAGTGGTTTGGCCTCTAGGACAGGGGATTCCTACGAGCAGTACTTC CASGLASRTGDSYEQYF
TRBJ1-2 . . TRBV7-9 TGTGCCAGCAGCCCAACAGACCCGAATGGCTACACCTTC CASSPTDPNGYTF
TRBJ2-5 TRBD1 once TRBV27 TGTGCCAGCAGTTCCCCGGGACAGGGGAATGCGACCCAGTACTTC CASSSPGQGNATQYF
TRBJ2-3 . . TRBV7-2 TGTGCCAGCAGCTTAGCGGGACTTCCAATCCCAGATACGCAGTATTTT CASSLAGLPIPDTQYF
TRBJ1-5 . . TRBV4-1 TGCGCCAGCAGCCAAGGAACAGGGAATCAGCCCCAGCATTTT CASSQGTGNQPQHF
TRBJ1-6 . once TRBV25-1 TGTGCCAGCAGTGGGGGGGGGTCACCCCTCCACTTT CASSGGGSPLHF
TRBJ1-5 TRBD1 . TRBV28 TGTGCCAGCAGTGGAACGCGGGACAGGGGGGATCAGCCCCAGCATTTT CASSGTRDRGDQPQHF
TRBJ2-2 TRBD2 . TRBV10-3 TGTGCCATCAGTGGGGGACTAGCGGGAGTAGCCGGGGAGCTGTTTTTT CAISGGLAGVAGELFF
TRBJ2-3 TRBD2 . TRBV7-7 TGTGCCAGCAGTAACGGGACTAGCTTTGGAGATACGCAGTATTTT CASSNGTSFGDTQYF
TRBJ2-7 TRBD2 . TRBV7-2 TGTGCCAGCAGCTTAGGGGGACTAGCGGGAGAAAATTCCTACGAGCAGTACTTC CASSLGGLAGENSYEQYF
TRBJ2-2 TRBD1 . TRBV25-1 TGTGCCAGCAGTGTACACCACCGGGACAGGGTGAACACCGGGGAGCTGTTTTTT CASSVHHRDRVNTGELFF
TRBJ1-2 . . TRBV5-5 TGTGCCAGCAGCTTGGGCGCTGGAGGGAACTATGGCTACACCTTC CASSLGAGGNYGYTF
TRBJ1-2 . once TRBV9 TGTGCCAGCAGCCACTGGGTTGGGGGAGGGAAGGTCAACTATGGCTACACCTTC CASSHWVGGGKVNYGYTF
TRBJ2-7 TRBD2 . TRBV28 TGTGCCAGCAGGGAATCCGGGACTAGCGGGCAGAGCTCCTACGAGCAGTACTTC CASRESGTSGQSSYEQYF
TRBJ2-1 . . TRBV27 TGTGCCAGCAGTTTATCGTTCCGCTCCTACAATGAGCAGTTCTTC CASSLSFRSYNEQFF
TRBJ2-1 TRBD2 . TRBV5-6 TGTGCCAGCAGCCCCGGCAGCGGGGGCCACTACAATGAGCAGTTCTTC CASSPGSGGHYNEQFF
TRBJ2-7 . . TRBV30 TGTGCCCAAAATGTACCGGGGGACGAGCAGTACTTC CAQNVPGDEQYF
TRBJ2-7 TRBD2 . TRBV28 TGTGCCAGCAGTTACTGGACTAGCGCCTACGAGCAGTACTTC CASSYWTSAYEQYF
TRBJ2-7 . . TRBV15 TGTGCCACCAGCAGAGGCCCCGGCGCTAGCGAAGCCGAGCAGTACTTC CATSRGPGASEAEQYF
TRBJ1-4 TRBD1 few TRBV4-3 TGCGCCAGCAGCCAAGGACAGGGGGCGCGGGAAAAACTGTTTTTT CASSQGQGAREKLFF
TRBJ2-3 TRBD2 once TRBV2 TGTGCCAACTCCCTTGGGAGGGACGCTAGCACAGATACGCAGTATTTT CANSLGRDASTDTQYF
TRBJ1-1 . . TRBV4-1 TGCGCCAGCAGCCAAGAAGTTACAGGGATGAACACTGAAGCTTTCTTT CASSQEVTGMNTEAFF
TRBJ1-2 . few TRBV29-1 TGCAGCGTCGCGGGAGGGCCTAATAACTATGGCTACACCTTC CSVAGGPNNYGYTF
TRBJ1-2 . once TRBV5-6 TGTGCCAGCAGCTTGGCCTGCGGGGGTGGCTACACCTTC CASSLACGGGYTF